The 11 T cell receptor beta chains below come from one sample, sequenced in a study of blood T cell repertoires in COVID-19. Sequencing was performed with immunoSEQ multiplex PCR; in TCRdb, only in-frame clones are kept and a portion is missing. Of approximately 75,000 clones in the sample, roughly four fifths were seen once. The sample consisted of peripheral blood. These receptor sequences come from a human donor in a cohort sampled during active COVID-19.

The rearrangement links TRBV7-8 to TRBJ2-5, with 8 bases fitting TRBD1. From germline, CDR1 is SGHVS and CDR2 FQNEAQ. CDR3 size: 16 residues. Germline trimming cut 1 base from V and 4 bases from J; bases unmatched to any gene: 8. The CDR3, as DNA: TGTGCCAGCAGCTTAGACAGGGGGGTGGTGGGAGAGACCCAGTACTTC. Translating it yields CASSLDRGVVGETQYF.

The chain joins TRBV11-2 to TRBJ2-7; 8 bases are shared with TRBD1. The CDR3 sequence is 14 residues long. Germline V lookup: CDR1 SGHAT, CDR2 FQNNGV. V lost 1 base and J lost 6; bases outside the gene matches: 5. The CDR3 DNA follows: TGTGCCAGCAGCTTAGTGAATACAGGGGGCGAGCAGTACTTC. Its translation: CASSLVNTGGEQYF.

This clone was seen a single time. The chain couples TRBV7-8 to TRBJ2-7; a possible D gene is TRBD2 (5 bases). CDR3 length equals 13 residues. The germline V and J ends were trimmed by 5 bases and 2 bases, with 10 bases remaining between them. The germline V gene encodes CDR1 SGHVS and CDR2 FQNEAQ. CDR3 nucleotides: TGTGCCAGCAGCCCTGGAGGACCCTACGAGCAGTACTTC. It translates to CASSPGGPYEQYF.

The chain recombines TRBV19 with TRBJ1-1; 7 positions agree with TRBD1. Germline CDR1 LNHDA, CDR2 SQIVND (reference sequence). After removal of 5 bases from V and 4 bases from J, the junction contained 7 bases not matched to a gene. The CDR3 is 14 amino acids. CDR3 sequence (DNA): TGTGCCAGTAGTCCCCGGGAGGGGGCCACTGAAGCTTTCTTT. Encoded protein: CASSPREGATEAFF.

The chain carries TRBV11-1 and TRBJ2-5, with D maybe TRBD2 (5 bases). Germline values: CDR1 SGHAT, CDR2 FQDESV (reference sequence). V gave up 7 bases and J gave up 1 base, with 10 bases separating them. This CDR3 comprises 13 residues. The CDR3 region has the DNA TGTGCCAGCAAGACGGGAAGCCAAGAGACCCAGTACTTC. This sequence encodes CASKTGSQETQYF.

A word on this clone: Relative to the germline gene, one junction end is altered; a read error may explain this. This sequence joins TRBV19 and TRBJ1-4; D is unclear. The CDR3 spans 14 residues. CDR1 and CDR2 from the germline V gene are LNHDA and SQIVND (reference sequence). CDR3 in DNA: TGTGCCAGTAGTATTACGCCAACAAATGAAAAACTGTTTTTT. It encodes CASSITPTNEKLFF.

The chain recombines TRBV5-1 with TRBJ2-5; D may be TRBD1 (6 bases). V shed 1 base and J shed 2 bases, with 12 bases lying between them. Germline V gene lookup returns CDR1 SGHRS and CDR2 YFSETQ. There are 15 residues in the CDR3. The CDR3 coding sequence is TGCGCCAGCAGCTTGACAGGGAGAGCTCAAGAGACCCAGTACTTC. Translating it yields CASSLTGRAQETQYF.

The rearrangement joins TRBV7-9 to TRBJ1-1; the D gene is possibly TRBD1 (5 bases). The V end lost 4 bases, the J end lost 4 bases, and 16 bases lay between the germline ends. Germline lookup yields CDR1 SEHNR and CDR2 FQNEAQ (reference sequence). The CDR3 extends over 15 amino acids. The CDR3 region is CASSSRIGVGTEAFF. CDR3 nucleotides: TGTGCCAGCAGCTCCCGAATAGGGGTTGGCACTGAAGCTTTCTTT.

This CDR3 is CASSQQTGTNYGYTF. The CDR3 nucleotides read TGTGCCAGCAGCCAGCAGACAGGGACTAACTATGGCTACACCTTC. The chain is built from TRBV3-1 (or the pseudogene TRBV3-2) and TRBJ1-2; 7 nucleotides align to TRBD1. The CDR3 runs 15 residues. Germline CDR1 LGHDT, CDR2 YNNKEL (reference sequence). Unmatched junction bases numbered 4, after V lost 3 bases and J lost 0 bases.

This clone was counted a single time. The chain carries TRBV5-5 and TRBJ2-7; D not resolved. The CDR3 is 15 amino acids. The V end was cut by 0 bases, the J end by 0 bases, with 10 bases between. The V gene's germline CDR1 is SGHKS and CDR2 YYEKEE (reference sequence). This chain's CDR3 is CASSLGLQYSYEQYF. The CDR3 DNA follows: TGTGCCAGCAGCTTGGGGCTCCAATACTCCTACGAGCAGTACTTC.

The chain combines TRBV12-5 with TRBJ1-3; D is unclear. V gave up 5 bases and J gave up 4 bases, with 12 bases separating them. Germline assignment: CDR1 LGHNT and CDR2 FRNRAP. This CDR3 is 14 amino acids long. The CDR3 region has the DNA TGTGCTAGTGGTGTATGGCCGAGGGGAAACACCATATATTTT. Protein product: CASGVWPRGNTIYF.